These T cell receptor beta chains were read from a single sample in a study of blood T cell repertoires in COVID-19. Profiled with immunoSEQ multiplex PCR; TCRdb holds only in-frame clones, not every one. The sample gives about 27,000 clones, 75% to 85% of which show up once; approximately 24% is in the top ten. Sequences were obtained from peripheral blood. The receptors originated from a man in his 70s with active COVID-19. The conserved cysteine and the conserved F or W are not part of the CDR3 here. Clone size is stated in some rows and not others, as once, few, many or a class when expanded.

TRBV7-8,-,TRBJ1-1,ASSLSPVLNTEAF
TRBV18,-,TRBJ2-5,ASSPQGRNGETQY
TRBV24-1,once,TRBJ1-2,ATSATGYGYT
TRBV7-8,once,TRBJ2-7,ASSLTSGRGQYEQY
TRBV2,-,TRBJ2-3,ASSVGGGADTQY
TRBV6-5,-,TRBJ2-3,ASRPWGGATDTQY
TRBV7-2,few,TRBJ1-4,ASSLSQGGVQKLF
TRBV18,-,TRBJ1-5,ASSPMGAQPQH
TRBV18,-,TRBJ1-1,ASSTRIDTMNTEAF
TRBV19,-,TRBJ2-3,ASSMGLAADTQY
TRBV5-6,-,TRBJ1-2,ASSETGTEDGYT
TRBV25-1,-,TRBJ1-1,ASSSRGRTEAF
TRBV18,-,TRBJ2-1,ASSPRSVSSPEQF
TRBV6-1,-,TRBJ1-2,ASSESPGQLIYGYT
TRBV5-1,few,TRBJ2-2,ASSSRVSNTGELF
TRBV27,-,TRBJ2-7,ASSSHNSNEQY
TRBV19,-,TRBJ2-7,ASSMSGRTYEQY
TRBV28,-,TRBJ2-7,ASSLASGSAIAEQY
TRBV7-9,few,TRBJ2-2,ASSSKGTRAGELF
TRBV5-6,-,TRBJ1-5,ASSLWSSWVNQPQH
TRBV7-8,-,TRBJ2-3,ASSRRPQQLVSDTQY
TRBV15,-,TRBJ1-5,ATSRDIGDNQPQH
TRBV5-5,once,TRBJ2-3,ASSSGHRTDTQY
TRBV2,-,TRBJ1-1,ASGLQGGTEAF
TRBV5-1,-,TRBJ1-1,ASSLGTGTNTEAF
TRBV9,-,TRBJ1-2,ASSLQQGRGYGYT
TRBV2,-,TRBJ2-1,ASSASTSVYNEQF
TRBV3-1/TRBV3-2,-,TRBJ1-3,ASSQDTGENTIY
TRBV24-1,-,TRBJ1-4,ATSDEQGLKLF
TRBV6-5,once,TRBJ2-4,ASSYKEGNIQY
TRBV2,few,TRBJ1-6,ASSDSGSPLH